This T cell receptor beta chain emerged from a study of blood T cell repertoires in COVID-19. Study at large: Acute and convalescent COVID-19 samples came from the United States, Italy and Spain. T cells, B-cell-depleted T cells, or PBMCs provided the cDNA or gDNA that served as material.

As originally analysed: Amplified reference gene primers provided the basis for estimating nucleated cell counts. The method was immunoSEQ multiplex PCR; TCRdb's version includes in-frame clones alone and lacks a portion of them. V, J and clone size derive from that table, while D and trimming were established from the DNA sequence. In the table there are 120,000 to 150,000 clones, 76% of which are singletons. There are a few counts of this clone. V gave up 4 bases and J gave up 0 bases; unmatched junction bases: 6. The CDR3 consists of 16 residues. Germline-derived CDR1 and CDR2 are LGHDT and YNNKEL (reference sequence).

The chain carries TRBV3-1 (or the pseudogene TRBV3-2) and TRBJ2-3; 8 bases match TRBD2. The sample was peripheral blood. The source of this sequence is a man aged 55 to 69 with acute or convalescent COVID-19. In nucleotides, the CDR3 is TGTGCCAGCAGCCTGGGAGCGGGAGAGAGCACAGATACGCAGTATTTT. This sequence encodes CASSLGAGESTDTQYF.